Presented here are 5 T cell receptor beta chains from one specimen sequenced in a study of beta chain features in type 1 diabetes. The whole isolated RNA underwent reverse transcription, so sequencing captured expressed TCRB transcripts. This table comes from immunoSEQ multiplex PCR, and its TCRdb copy is limited to in-frame clones, with some not included. Here the sample spans about 220,000 clones, 11% being singletons. Material for sequencing was central memory CD4+ T cells from blood. The receptors shown here come from a man between 18 and 29 years old in good health.

This clone was found a few times. V gene TRBV19 combines with J gene TRBJ2-2; D is possibly TRBD2 (6 bases). Trimming stripped 3 bases from V and 4 bases from J, with 12 bases between. The germline gives CDR1 LNHDA, CDR2 SQIVND (reference sequence). This CDR3 has 15 residues. The CDR3 nucleotides are TGTGCCAGTAGTATCGGGAGTTCGGGCACCGGGGAGCTGTTTTTT. Translation gives CASSIGSSGTGELFF.

This rearrangement joins TRBV25-1 to TRBJ2-5; 7 bases agree with TRBD2. The CDR3 is 14 residues long. CDR1 MGHDK and CDR2 SYGVNS come from the germline V gene. The J segment lost 5 bases and the V segment lost 1 base, leaving 4 bases of the junction unmatched. CDR3 loop: CASSELGGMETQYF. DNA of the CDR3: TGTGCCAGCAGTGAATTGGGGGGGATGGAGACCCAGTACTTC. Using reference TRBV25-1 and TRBJ2-5 for the parts outside the CDR3, the full variable domain is EADIYQTPRYLVIGTGKKITLECSQTMGHDKMYWYQQDPGMELHLIHYSYGVNSTEKGDLSSESTVSRIRTEHFPLTLESARPSHTSQYLCASSELGGMETQYFGPGTRLLVL.

A few counts support this clone. CDR3 protein: CASSGENGGYNEQFF. The DNA for the CDR3 is TGTGCCAGCAGCGGAGAGAATGGGGGCTACAATGAGCAGTTCTTC. This chain links TRBV7-9 with TRBJ2-1; D is tentatively TRBD1 or TRBD2 (5 bases each). Trimming stripped 5 bases from V and 3 bases from J, with 14 bases between. In germline, CDR1 is SEHNR, CDR2 FQNEAQ (reference sequence). This CDR3 is built from 15 residues. Full variable domain (remainder filled in from reference TRBV7-9 and TRBJ2-1): DTGVSQNPRHKITKRGQNVTFRCDPISEHNRLYWYRQTLGQGPEFLTYFQNEAQLEKSRLLSDRFSAERPKGSFSTLEIQRTEQGDSAMYLCASSGENGGYNEQFFGPGTRLTVL.

This clone was seen more than once but under ten times. This sequence joins TRBV6-6 and TRBJ1-2, with 9 nucleotides matching TRBD1. With 6 bases clipped from V and 6 bases from J, the junction kept 11 bases outside the gene matches. This CDR3 contains 15 residues. Germline loops: CDR1 MNHNY, CDR2 SVGAGI (reference sequence). The CDR3: CASSRLSRDRDGYTF. The DNA of the CDR3 is TGTGCCAGCAGCCGCCTCTCCCGGGACAGGGATGGCTACACCTTC.

This clone was seen more than once but under ten times. The V call is TRBV30, the J call TRBJ2-2; TRBD1 might be the D (5 bases). This CDR3 has 13 residues. Germline V CDR1 and CDR2: GTSNPN, SVGIG (reference sequence). Between the trimmed V and J ends, which lost 8 bases and 4 bases, there was a span of 14 bases. CDR3 sequence: CAGQKGCTGELFF. The CDR3 DNA follows: TGTGCCGGGCAAAAGGGGTGCACCGGGGAGCTGTTTTTT. Complete variable domain (other parts from reference TRBV30 and TRBJ2-2): SQTIHQWPATLVQPVGSPLSLECTVEGTSNPNLYWYRQAAGRGLQLLFYSVGIGQISSEVPQNLSASRPQDRQFILSSKKLLLSDSGFYLCAGQKGCTGELFFGEGSRLTVL.